The 20 T cell receptor beta chains below come from one sample, sequenced in a study of T cell repertoires in cytomegalovirus infection. MiXCR, applied by TCRdb to the reads, yields one record per CDR3 protein. Among 740,000 or so distinct CDR3 sequences listed, 35% to 40% were seen once. The sample taken for sequencing was PBMCs. These receptors all stem from a human donor in good health (CMV status not recorded). Some clones in this sample may be carry-over from other donors' samples.

In its sample, this clonotype was seen a few times. The chain links TRBV27 to TRBJ2-7; TRBD2 might be the D (5 bases). The CDR3 runs 14 residues. The V end was cut by 8 bases, the J end by 2 bases, with 16 bases between. CDR1 and CDR2 from the germline V gene are MNHEY and SMNVEV (reference sequence). The CDR3 DNA reads TGTGCCAGCGGGAGAGAGTCTGCAACCTACGAGCAGTACTTC. This codes for CASGRESATYEQYF.

With respect to this clonotype: Lacking the conserved final phenylalanine or tryptophan, this CDR3 likely reflects a read error. V gene TRBV12-3 or TRBV12-4 combines with J gene TRBJ2-5; 11 nucleotides align to TRBD2. Trimming took 6 bases from V and 5 from J; bases not matched to a gene: 5. The CDR3 is 14 amino acids. As DNA, the CDR3 is TGTGCCAGCAGCCAAATAGCGGGAGGGGAGACCCAGTACTTA. As protein: CASSQIAGGETQYL.

V gene TRBV28 combines with J gene TRBJ2-2; perhaps TRBD2 as D (5 bases). This CDR3 comprises 17 residues. Germline V gene data show CDR1 as MDHEN and CDR2 as SYDVKM. Trimming shortened V by 6 bases and J by 7 bases, and 24 bases separated the two germline ends. The CDR3 protein is CASRLPPIRGRGGELFF. The CDR3 DNA sequence: TGTGCCAGCAGGCTGCCCCCGATTCGCGGGCGAGGCGGGGAGCTGTTTTTT.

V gene TRBV12-3 or TRBV12-4 combines with J gene TRBJ1-5; 7 bases map to TRBD1. V was pared by 3 bases and J by 4 bases, with 3 bases of the junction left unmatched. This CDR3 has 14 residues. The CDR3 spells CASSFAGGNQPQHF. In nucleotides, the CDR3 is TGTGCCAGCAGTTTCGCAGGGGGGAATCAGCCCCAGCATTTT.

The chain links TRBV6-1 to TRBJ2-5; 7 bases map to TRBD1. Losses at the gene ends were 4 bases for V and 4 bases for J; bases not matched to a gene: 3. Germline V gene lookup returns CDR1 MNHNS and CDR2 SASEGT. The CDR3 runs 13 residues. CDR3 nucleotides: TGTGCCAGCAGTGGGAACAGGGGAGAGACCCAGTACTTC. Protein product: CASSGNRGETQYF.

This clonotype was observed a handful of times. The chain carries TRBV12-3 or TRBV12-4 and TRBJ2-7; D gene unclear. V gave up 5 bases and J gave up 5 bases, with 13 bases separating them. The CDR3 runs 13 residues. CDR3 region: CASSVFGSHEQYF. CDR3 bases: TGTGCCAGCAGTGTTTTCGGGTCCCACGAGCAGTACTTC.

The J gene is TRBJ2-7, the V gene TRBV7-9; 9 bases are shared with TRBD1. The CDR3 loop spans 15 amino acids. V dropped 5 bases and J dropped 4; count of bases not matched to a gene: 9. In germline, CDR1 is SEHNR, CDR2 FQNEAQ (reference sequence). CDR3 DNA: TGTGCCAGCAGCGGGTCCGGGACAGGGTGGTACGAGCAGTACTTC. As protein: CASSGSGTGWYEQYF.

This clonotype was picked up one time. The chain is built from TRBV24-1 and TRBJ1-1; D is perhaps TRBD1 (5 bases). This CDR3 has 15 residues. V dropped 8 bases and J dropped 4 bases, with 19 bases sitting between them. Germline values: CDR1 KGHDR, CDR2 SFDVKD. The CDR3 DNA follows: TGTGCCACCACGGGGGACCTCCCTTTAGGCACTGAAGCTTTCTTT. It codes for CATTGDLPLGTEAFF.

This chain connects TRBV27 to TRBJ2-3; 10 nucleotides agree with TRBD2. Germline V gene lookup returns CDR1 MNHEY and CDR2 SMNVEV (reference sequence). The V and J ends lost 7 bases and 15 bases, in that order; junction bases with no gene match: 22. This CDR3 is built from 16 residues. Here the CDR3 DNA reads TGTGCCAGCACCGATCGGGGTCTAGCGGGAGTCCGAAGGAAATATTTT. Encoded protein: CASTDRGLAGVRRKYF.

The gene calls are TRBV19 and TRBJ1-1; possible D gene TRBD1, 6 bases. Germline assignment: CDR1 LNHDA and CDR2 SQIVND (reference sequence). CDR3 length equals 15 residues. V was trimmed by 5 bases and J by 0 bases, leaving 13 bases between them. The CDR3 nucleotides read TGTGCCAGTAGTGCGAAAGACAGGATGAACACTGAAGCTTTCTTT. Its translation is CASSAKDRMNTEAFF.

This clonotype has a handful of counts. The chain joins TRBV19 to TRBJ1-1; D unclear. From germline, CDR1 is LNHDA and CDR2 SQIVND (reference sequence). The CDR3 runs to 14 residues. V was shortened by 5 bases and J by 10 bases, with 20 bases between the two germline ends. The CDR3: CASSDAGYSLVAFF. The CDR3 nucleotides read TGTGCCAGTAGTGATGCCGGATACTCTCTGGTAGCTTTCTTT.

J is TRBJ2-7 and V is TRBV7-2; D may be TRBD1 or TRBD2 (5 bases each). CDR3 length: 16 amino acids. The V gene lost 5 bases and the J gene lost 8 bases, with 25 bases spanning the gap. Germline CDR1 and CDR2: SGHTA and FQGNSA. CDR3: CASSPASAGWGIKQYF. CDR3 DNA sequence: TGTGCCAGCAGCCCCGCTTCGGCAGGCTGGGGGATCAAGCAGTACTTC.

This chain joins TRBV2 and TRBJ2-7; D might be TRBD1 or TRBD2, each matching 5 bases. Germline V gives CDR1 SNHLY, CDR2 FYNNEI. The V end was cut by 2 bases, the J end by 6 bases, with 20 bases between. This CDR3 has 16 residues. The CDR3 DNA reads as TGTGCCAGCAGTGAAAAGGGACGGGATTATAGTTCCGAGCAGTACTTC. Residues: CASSEKGRDYSSEQYF.

This clonotype was counted between two and nine times. The chain employs TRBV28 and TRBJ1-2; D uncertain. From germline, CDR1 is MDHEN and CDR2 SYDVKM. The CDR3 length is 17 residues. V lost 2 bases to trimming and J lost 5 bases, with 21 bases between them. The CDR3 is CASSLGVPSLPSYGYTF. The CDR3 DNA reads TGTGCCAGCAGTTTAGGGGTGCCCTCACTGCCTTCTTATGGCTACACCTTC.

This clonotype came up a few times. The chain employs TRBV20-1 and TRBJ2-1; 10 positions match TRBD1. This CDR3 spans 16 amino acids. Losses at the gene ends were 3 bases for V and 8 bases for J; bases not matched to a gene: 13. Germline V gives CDR1 DFQATT, CDR2 SNEGSKA (reference sequence). DNA for the CDR3: TGCAGTGCTAGCGGGAACCGGGACAGGGGAGGCGATGAGCAGTTCTTC. Translating it yields CSASGNRDRGGDEQFF.

This clonotype was recorded at least ten times. The rearrangement uses TRBV7-2 and TRBJ1-1; D not resolved. V was cut by 3 bases and J by 2 bases, with 10 bases left in between. Germline CDR1 is SGHTA and CDR2 is FQGNSA. This CDR3 contains 14 residues. The CDR3 DNA sequence: TGTGCCAGCAGCTTGGGCAGAGAAAACACTGAAGCTTTCTTT. Amino acids: CASSLGRENTEAFF.

The V and J genes are TRBV20-1 and TRBJ2-5; perhaps TRBD1 as D (5 bases). Trimming took off 6 bases at V and 5 bases at J, with 16 bases between the two ends. In germline, CDR1 is DFQATT, CDR2 SNEGSKA (reference sequence). The CDR3 extends over 13 amino acids. As DNA, the CDR3 is TGCAGTGCCGCGGACAACTGGTCGGAGACCCAGTACTTC. Its protein is CSAADNWSETQYF.

This clonotype occurred many times. The chain employs TRBV4-1 and TRBJ2-7, with 9 bases matching TRBD1. V was clipped by 3 bases and J by 10 bases; unmatched bases: 13. The germline V gene has CDR1 MGHRA and CDR2 YSYEKL. The CDR3 has 15 residues. In nucleotides, the CDR3 is TGCGCCAGCAGCCACCGGTGGGACAGGGATCCCCCTCAGTACTTC. This translates into CASSHRWDRDPPQYF.

This chain connects TRBV10-3 to TRBJ1-6; TRBD1 agrees at 10 bases. The CDR3 extends over 14 amino acids. Losses at the gene ends were 10 bases for V and 11 bases for J; bases not matched to a gene: 11. Germline assignment: CDR1 ENHRY and CDR2 SYGVKD. The CDR3 reads CATRTGQGVPPLHF. The CDR3 coding sequence is TGTGCCACCCGAACAGGACAGGGGGTTCCACCCCTCCACTTT.

This rearrangement joins TRBV2 to TRBJ1-3, with D possibly TRBD1 on 5 matching bases. In germline, CDR1 is SNHLY, CDR2 FYNNEI. The CDR3 sequence is 16 residues long. Trimming left V 1 base short and J 0 bases short, with 10 bases between. The CDR3 is CASSEGGAFSGNTIYF. The CDR3 region has the DNA TGTGCCAGCAGTGAAGGAGGGGCTTTCTCTGGAAACACCATATATTTT.